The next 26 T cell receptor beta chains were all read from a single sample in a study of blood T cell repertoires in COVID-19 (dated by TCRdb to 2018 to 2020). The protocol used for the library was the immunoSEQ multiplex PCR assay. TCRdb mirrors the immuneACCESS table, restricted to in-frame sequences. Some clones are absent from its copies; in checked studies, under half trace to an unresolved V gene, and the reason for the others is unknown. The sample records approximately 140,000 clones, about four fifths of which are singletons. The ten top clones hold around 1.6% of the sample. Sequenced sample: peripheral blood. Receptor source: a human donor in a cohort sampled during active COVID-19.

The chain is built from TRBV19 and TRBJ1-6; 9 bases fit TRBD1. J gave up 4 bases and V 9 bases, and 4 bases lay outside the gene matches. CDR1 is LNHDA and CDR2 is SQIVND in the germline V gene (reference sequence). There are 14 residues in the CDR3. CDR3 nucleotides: TGTGCCAGCCGGACAGGGGAGTATAATTCACCCCTCCACTTT. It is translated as CASRTGEYNSPLHF.

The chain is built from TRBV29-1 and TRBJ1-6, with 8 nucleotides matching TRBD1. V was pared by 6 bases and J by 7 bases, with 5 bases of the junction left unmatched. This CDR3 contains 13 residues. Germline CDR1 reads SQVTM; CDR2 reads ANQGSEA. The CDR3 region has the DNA TGCAGCGTGGCAGGGGGCCTGAATTCACCCCTCCACTTT. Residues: CSVAGGLNSPLHF.

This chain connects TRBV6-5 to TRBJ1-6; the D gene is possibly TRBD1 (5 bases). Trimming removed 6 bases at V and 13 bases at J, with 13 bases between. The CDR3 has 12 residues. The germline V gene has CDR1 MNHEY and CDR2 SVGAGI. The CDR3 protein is CASSLGAGPLHF. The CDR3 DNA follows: TGTGCCAGCAGCCTAGGGGCAGGCCCCCTCCACTTT.

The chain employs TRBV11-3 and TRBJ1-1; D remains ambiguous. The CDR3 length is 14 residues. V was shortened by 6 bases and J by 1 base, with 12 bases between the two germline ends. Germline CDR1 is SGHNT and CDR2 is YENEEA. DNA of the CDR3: TGTGCCAGCAGTGTGACCCCAGGGAACACTGAAGCTTTCTTT. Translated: CASSVTPGNTEAFF.

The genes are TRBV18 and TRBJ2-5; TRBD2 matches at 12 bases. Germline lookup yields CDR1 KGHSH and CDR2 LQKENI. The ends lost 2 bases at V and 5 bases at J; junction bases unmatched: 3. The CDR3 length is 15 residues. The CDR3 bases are TGTGCCAGCTCACCAGGGACTAGCGGGTCCGAGACCCAGTACTTC. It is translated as CASSPGTSGSETQYF.

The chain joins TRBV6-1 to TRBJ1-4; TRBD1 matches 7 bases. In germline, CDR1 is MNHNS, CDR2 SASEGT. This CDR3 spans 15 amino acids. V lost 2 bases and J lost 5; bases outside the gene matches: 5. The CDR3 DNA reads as TGTGCCAGCAGTGAAAACAGGGGCTTGAATGAAAAACTGTTTTTT. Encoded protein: CASSENRGLNEKLFF.

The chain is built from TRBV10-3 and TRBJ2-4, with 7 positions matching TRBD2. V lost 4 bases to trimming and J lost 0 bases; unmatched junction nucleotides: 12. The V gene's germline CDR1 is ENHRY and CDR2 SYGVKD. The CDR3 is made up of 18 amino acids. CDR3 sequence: CAISASGGDLLAKNIQYF. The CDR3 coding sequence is TGTGCCATCAGTGCCTCGGGGGGAGACTTACTAGCCAAAAACATTCAGTACTTC.

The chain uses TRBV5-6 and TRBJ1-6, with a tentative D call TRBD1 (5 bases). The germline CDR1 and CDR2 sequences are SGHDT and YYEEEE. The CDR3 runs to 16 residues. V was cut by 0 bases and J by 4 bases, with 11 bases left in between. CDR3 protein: CASSLGQGRYNSPLHF. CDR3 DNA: TGTGCCAGCAGCTTGGGGCAGGGCCGGTATAATTCACCCCTCCACTTT.

CDR3 loop: CASSDDRGDTQYF. DNA of the CDR3: TGTGCCAGCAGTGACGACAGGGGAGATACGCAGTATTTT. The chain is built from TRBV6-4 and TRBJ2-3; 8 nucleotides line up with TRBD1. Germline loops: CDR1 MRHNA, CDR2 SNTAGT. There are 13 residues in the CDR3. The junction had 0 bases not matched to a gene; V was cut back by 2 bases and J by 5 bases.

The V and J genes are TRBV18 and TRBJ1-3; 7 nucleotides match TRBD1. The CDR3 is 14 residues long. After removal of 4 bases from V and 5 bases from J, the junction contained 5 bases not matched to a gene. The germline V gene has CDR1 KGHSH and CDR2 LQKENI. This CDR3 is CASSLARGRNTIYF. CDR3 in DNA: TGTGCCAGCTCACTGGCCAGGGGGAGAAACACCATATATTTT.

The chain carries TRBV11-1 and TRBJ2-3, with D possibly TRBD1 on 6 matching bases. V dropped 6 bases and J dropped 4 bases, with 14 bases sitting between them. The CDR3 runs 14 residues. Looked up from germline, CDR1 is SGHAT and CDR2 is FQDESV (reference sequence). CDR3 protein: CASRDSIRSDTQYF. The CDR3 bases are TGTGCCAGCAGGGACAGCATCAGGTCAGATACGCAGTATTTT.

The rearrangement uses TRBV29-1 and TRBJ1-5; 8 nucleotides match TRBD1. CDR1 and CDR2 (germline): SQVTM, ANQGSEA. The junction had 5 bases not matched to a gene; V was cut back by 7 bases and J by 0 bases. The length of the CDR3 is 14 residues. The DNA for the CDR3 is TGCAGCGCTGGGACAGGTAATAGCAATCAGCCCCAGCATTTT. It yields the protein CSAGTGNSNQPQHF. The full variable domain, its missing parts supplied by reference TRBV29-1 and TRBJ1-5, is SAVISQKPSRDICQRGTSLTIQCQVDSQVTMMFWYRQQPGQSLTLIATANQGSEATYESGFVIDKFPISRPNLTFSTLTVSNMSPEDSSIYLCSAGTGNSNQPQHFGDGTRLSIL.

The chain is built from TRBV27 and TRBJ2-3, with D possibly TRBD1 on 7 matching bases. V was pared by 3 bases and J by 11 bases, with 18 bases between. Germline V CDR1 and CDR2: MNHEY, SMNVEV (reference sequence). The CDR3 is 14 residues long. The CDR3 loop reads CASSFEQAGQMQYF. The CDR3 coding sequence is TGTGCCAGCAGTTTTGAGCAGGCGGGACAGATGCAGTATTTT.

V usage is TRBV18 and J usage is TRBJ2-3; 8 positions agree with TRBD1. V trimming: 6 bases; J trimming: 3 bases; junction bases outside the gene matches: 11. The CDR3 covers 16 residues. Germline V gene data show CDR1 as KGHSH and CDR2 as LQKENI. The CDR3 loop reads CASSKRQGRRTDTQYF. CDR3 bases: TGTGCCAGCTCGAAAAGACAGGGGAGAAGGACAGATACGCAGTATTTT.

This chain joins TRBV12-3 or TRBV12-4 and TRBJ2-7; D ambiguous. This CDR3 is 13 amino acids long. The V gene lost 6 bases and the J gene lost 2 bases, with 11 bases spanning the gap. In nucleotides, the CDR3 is TGTGCCAGCAGCCGACTGCCTGCCTACGAGCAGTACTTC. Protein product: CASSRLPAYEQYF.

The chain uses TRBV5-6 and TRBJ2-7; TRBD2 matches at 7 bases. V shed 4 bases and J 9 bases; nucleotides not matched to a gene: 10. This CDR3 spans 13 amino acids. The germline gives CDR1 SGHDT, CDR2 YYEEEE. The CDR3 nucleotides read TGTGCCAGCAGCACCGGGGAGGGGAGGGGGCAGTACTTC. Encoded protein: CASSTGEGRGQYF.

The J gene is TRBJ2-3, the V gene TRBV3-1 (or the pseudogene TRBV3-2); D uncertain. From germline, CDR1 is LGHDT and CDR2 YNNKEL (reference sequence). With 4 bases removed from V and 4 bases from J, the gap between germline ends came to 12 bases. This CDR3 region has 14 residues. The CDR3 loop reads CASSPEAGADTQYF. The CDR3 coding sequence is TGTGCCAGCAGCCCAGAGGCTGGAGCAGATACGCAGTATTTT.

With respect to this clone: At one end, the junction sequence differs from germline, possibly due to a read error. The CDR3 spells CASSLAGAYEQYF. CDR3 nucleotides: TGTGCCAGCAGCCTAGCGGGAGCCTACGAGCAGTACTTC. The chain employs TRBV7-2 and TRBJ2-7, with 10 bases lining up with TRBD2. The V gene's germline CDR1 is SGHTA and CDR2 FQGNSA. The CDR3 runs 13 residues. Using reference TRBV7-2 and TRBJ2-7 for the parts outside the CDR3, the full variable domain is GAGVSQSPSNKVTEKGKDVELRCDPISGHTALYWYRQSLGQGLEFLIYFQGNSAPDKSGLPSDRFSAERTGGSVSTLTIQRTQQEDSAVYLCASSLAGAYEQYFGPGTRLTVT.

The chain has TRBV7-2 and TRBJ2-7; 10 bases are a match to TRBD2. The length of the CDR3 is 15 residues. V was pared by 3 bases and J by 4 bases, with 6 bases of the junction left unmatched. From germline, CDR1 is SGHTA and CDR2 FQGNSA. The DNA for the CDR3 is TGTGCCAGCAGCTTCACCGGGACTAGCGTTTACGAGCAGTACTTC. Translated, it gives CASSFTGTSVYEQYF.

The CDR3 DNA reads TGTGCCACCAGTAACCCTCGACAGAATGGGAACAATGAGCAGTTCTTC. This translates into CATSNPRQNGNNEQFF. This rearrangement joins TRBV24-1 to TRBJ2-1; possible D gene TRBD1, 5 bases. The CDR3 runs to 16 residues. V lost 6 bases to trimming and J lost 5 bases, with 19 bases between them. The germline gives CDR1 KGHDR, CDR2 SFDVKD.

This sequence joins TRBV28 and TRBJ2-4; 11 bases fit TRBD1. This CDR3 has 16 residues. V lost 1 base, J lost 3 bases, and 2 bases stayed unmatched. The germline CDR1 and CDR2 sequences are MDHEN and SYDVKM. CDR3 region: CASSLLGTGGKNIQYF. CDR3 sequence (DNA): TGTGCCAGCAGTTTATTGGGGACAGGGGGCAAAAACATTCAGTACTTC.

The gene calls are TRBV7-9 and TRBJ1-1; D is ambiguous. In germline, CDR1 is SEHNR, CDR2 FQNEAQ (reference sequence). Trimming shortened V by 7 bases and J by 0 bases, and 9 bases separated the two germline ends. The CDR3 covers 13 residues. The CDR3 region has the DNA TGTGCCAGCACCTGGGCAATGAACACTGAAGCTTTCTTT. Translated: CASTWAMNTEAFF.

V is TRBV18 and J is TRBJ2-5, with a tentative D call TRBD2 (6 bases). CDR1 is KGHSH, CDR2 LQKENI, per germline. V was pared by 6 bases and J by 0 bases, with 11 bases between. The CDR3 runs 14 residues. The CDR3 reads CASSPSGHQETQYF. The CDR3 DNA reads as TGTGCCAGCTCGCCAAGCGGGCACCAAGAGACCCAGTACTTC.

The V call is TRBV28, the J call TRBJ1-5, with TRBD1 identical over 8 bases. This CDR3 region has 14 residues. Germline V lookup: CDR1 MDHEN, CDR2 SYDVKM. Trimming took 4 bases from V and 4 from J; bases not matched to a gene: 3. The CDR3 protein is CASSYTGGNQPQHF. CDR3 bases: TGTGCCAGCAGTTATACAGGGGGAAATCAGCCCCAGCATTTT.

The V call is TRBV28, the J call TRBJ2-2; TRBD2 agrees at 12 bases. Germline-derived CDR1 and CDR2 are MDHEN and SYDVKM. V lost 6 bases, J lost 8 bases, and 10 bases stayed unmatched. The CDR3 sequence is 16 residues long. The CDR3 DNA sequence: TGTGCCAGCAGCCTAGCGGGAGGGCCGAGGGTAGGGGAGCTGTTTTTT. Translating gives CASSLAGGPRVGELFF. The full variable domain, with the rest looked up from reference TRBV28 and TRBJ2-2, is DVKVTQSSRYLVKRTGEKVFLECVQDMDHENMFWYRQDPGLGLRLIYFSYDVKMKEKGDIPEGYSVSREKKERFSLILESASTNQTSMYLCASSLAGGPRVGELFFGEGSRLTVL.

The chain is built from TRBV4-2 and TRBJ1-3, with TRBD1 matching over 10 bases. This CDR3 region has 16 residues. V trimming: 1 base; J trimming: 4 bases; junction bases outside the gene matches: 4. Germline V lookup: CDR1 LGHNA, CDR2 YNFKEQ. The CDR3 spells CASSQVGQGGGNTIYF. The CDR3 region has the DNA TGTGCCAGCAGCCAAGTCGGACAGGGGGGAGGAAACACCATATATTTT.